This entry lists 13 T cell receptor beta chains sequenced from one sample in a study of cytomegalovirus exposure and HLA in healthy donors. The method was immunoSEQ multiplex PCR; TCRdb's version includes in-frame clones alone and lacks a portion of them. Of about 130,000 clones in the sample, roughly 86% were seen once. The sequencing sample was made of PBMCs. These receptors came from a man under 40 in good health and CMV-seronegative.

The V call is TRBV11-3, the J call TRBJ1-1; D not certain. This CDR3 spans 13 amino acids. V lost 2 bases and J 1 base, leaving 5 bases between the germline ends. CDR1 and CDR2 from the germline V gene are SGHNT and YENEEA. CDR3 in DNA: TGTGCCAGCAGCTTAAGACAGAACACTGAAGCTTTCTTT. Protein: CASSLRQNTEAFF.

The chain's CDR3 is CAIPQGRGGYTF. The CDR3 nucleotides read TGTGCCATCCCACAGGGGAGAGGTGGCTACACCTTC. The genes are TRBV11-2 and TRBJ1-2; TRBD1 matches at 7 bases. The CDR3 consists of 12 residues. The V gene end was trimmed by 10 bases and the J gene end by 7 bases; junction bases not matched to a gene: 9. Germline V gives CDR1 SGHAT, CDR2 FQNNGV. Full variable domain (outside the CDR3, taken from reference TRBV11-2 and TRBJ1-2): EAGVAQSPRYKIIEKRQSVAFWCNPISGHATLYWYQQILGQGPKLLIQFQNNGVVDDSQLPKDRFSAERLKGVDSTLKIQPAKLEDSAVYLCAIPQGRGGYTFGSGTRLTVV.

The rearrangement uses TRBV10-2 and TRBJ2-2, with D possibly being TRBD2 (6 bases). The CDR3 sequence is 14 residues long. Germline CDR1 is WSHSY and CDR2 is SAAADI. Trimming took off 8 bases at V and 6 bases at J, with 16 bases between the two ends. The CDR3 region has the DNA TGCGCCAGCGGACTCCGCAGGGAGGCCGGGGAGCTGTTTTTT. Protein: CASGLRREAGELFF.

The chain employs TRBV5-5 and TRBJ1-1; 7 bases are shared with TRBD1. Germline V lookup: CDR1 SGHKS, CDR2 YYEKEE (reference sequence). The CDR3 length is 13 residues. Trimming removed 4 bases from V and 7 bases from J; junction bases left unmatched: 7. CDR3 nucleotide sequence: TGTGCCAGCAGCCGTGACAGGGTGGGTGAAGCTTTCTTT. Translation: CASSRDRVGEAFF. Using reference TRBV5-5 and TRBJ1-1 for the parts outside the CDR3, the full variable domain is DAGVTQSPTHLIKTRGQQVTLRCSPISGHKSVSWYQQVLGQGPQFIFQYYEKEERGRGNFPDRFSARQFPNYSSELNVNALLLGDSALYLCASSRDRVGEAFFGQGTRLTVV.

This clone showed up just a few times. The CDR3 protein is CASSYQVNTEAFF. The CDR3 DNA reads as TGTGCCAGCAGTTACCAGGTGAACACTGAAGCTTTCTTT. The chain links TRBV6-5 to TRBJ1-1; D is uncertain. Germline V lookup: CDR1 MNHEY, CDR2 SVGAGI. The CDR3 spans 13 residues. The germline V and J ends were trimmed by 2 bases and 0 bases, with 4 bases remaining between them.

This rearrangement joins TRBV6-1 to TRBJ1-5, with TRBD1 matching over 7 bases. Germline assignment: CDR1 MNHNS and CDR2 SASEGT. J gave up 5 bases and V 1 base, and 2 bases lay outside the gene matches. The CDR3 loop spans 14 amino acids. CDR3 in amino acids: CASSEGQGYQPQHF. The CDR3 region has the DNA TGTGCCAGCAGTGAAGGACAGGGTTATCAGCCCCAGCATTTT.

The chain employs TRBV18 and TRBJ1-6; 11 nucleotides agree with TRBD1. V dropped 3 bases and J dropped 7; count of bases not matched to a gene: 5. Germline V gene lookup returns CDR1 KGHSH and CDR2 LQKENI. CDR3 length: 16 amino acids. The CDR3 DNA sequence: TGTGCCAGCTCACCCGCGGACAGGGGGCGAAATTCACCCCTCCACTTT. As protein: CASSPADRGRNSPLHF.

This clone came up a few times. V usage is TRBV4-2 and J usage is TRBJ1-2, with D possibly matching TRBD1 (6 bases). Trimming stripped 0 bases from V and 7 bases from J, with 15 bases between. This CDR3 spans 15 amino acids. CDR1 LGHNA and CDR2 YNFKEQ come from the germline V gene. The CDR3 nucleotides are TGTGCCAGCAGCCAAGAGGATCAGGGGTTGGGTGGCTACACCTTC. Amino acids: CASSQEDQGLGGYTF.

This sequence joins TRBV7-9 and TRBJ2-7, with 10 nucleotides matching TRBD2. From germline, CDR1 is SEHNR and CDR2 FQNEAQ (reference sequence). The CDR3 extends over 14 amino acids. The ends lost 5 bases at V and 5 bases at J; junction bases unmatched: 6. This CDR3 is CASSPGLALNEQYF. The CDR3 DNA is TGTGCCAGCAGCCCGGGACTAGCGCTCAACGAGCAGTACTTC.

V gene TRBV28 combines with J gene TRBJ1-4; D may be TRBD1 (5 bases). CDR1 is MDHEN and CDR2 is SYDVKM in the germline V gene. CDR3 length: 15 residues. Trimming took off 2 bases at V and 5 bases at J, with 12 bases between the two ends. In nucleotides, the CDR3 is TGTGCCAGCAGTTTACTGGGGCTGGGAAATGAAAAACTGTTTTTT. Translation gives CASSLLGLGNEKLFF.

The chain is built from TRBV28 and TRBJ1-1; a possible D gene is TRBD1 (5 bases). Trimming stripped 1 base from V and 5 bases from J, with 14 bases between. Germline CDR1 MDHEN, CDR2 SYDVKM. The CDR3 length is 15 residues. The CDR3 sequence is CASSLLSRARTEAFF. In nucleotides, the CDR3 is TGTGCCAGCAGTTTATTGTCCAGGGCACGAACTGAAGCTTTCTTT.

The chain combines TRBV29-1 with TRBJ1-1; TRBD1 agrees at 7 bases. Unmatched junction bases numbered 5, after V lost 6 bases and J lost 1 base. CDR3 size: 13 residues. CDR1 is SQVTM, CDR2 ANQGSEA, per germline. CDR3 in DNA: TGCAGCGTGACGACAGGGTGGAACACTGAAGCTTTCTTT. This encodes CSVTTGWNTEAFF.

The rearrangement joins TRBV25-1 to TRBJ1-3; D gene uncertain. V lost 6 bases to trimming and J lost 0 bases, with 6 bases between them. The CDR3 extends over 13 amino acids. The V gene's germline CDR1 is MGHDK and CDR2 SYGVNS. CDR3 nucleotides: TGTGCCAGCAGCCCGTACTCTGGAAACACCATATATTTT. It yields the protein CASSPYSGNTIYF.